Below, 15 T cell receptor beta chains from the same sample are listed, as sequenced in a study of T cell clonality in common variable immunodeficiency. The protocol was immunoSEQ multiplex PCR, while the TCRdb copy is restricted to in-frame clones and leaves out a portion. Altogether tens of thousands of clones were found in the sample, and no singletons occur. The sequencing input was peripheral blood mononuclear cells. Receptors originate from a person aged 18-70 years in good health.

This clone was counted many times. The CDR3 end is not reached by the read, which stops 3 residues before it; the germline J gene fills it in. This rearrangement joins TRBV20-1 to TRBJ2-3; no firm D call. CDR3 length: 15 amino acids. Germline CDR1 DFQATT, CDR2 SNEGSKA (reference sequence). V was pared by 1 base and J by 1 base, with 12 bases between. CDR3 DNA, as far as it was read: TGCAGTGCTAGAGTCTTGTTGCAGGGCACAGATACG. Translation: CSARVLLQGTDT. The entire CDR3 protein reads CSARVLLQGTDTQYF.

CDR3 DNA (partial): TGCAGTGCTAGAGATCAGCGACAGGCTTCCTACGAG. Translated: CSARDQRQASYE. The whole CDR3 is CSARDQRQASYEQYF. The rearrangement uses TRBV20-1 and TRBJ2-7; the D gene is possibly TRBD1 (6 bases). Sequencing ends 3 residues short of the CDR3 end; the germline J gene provides the rest. V was pared by 0 bases and J by 1 base, with 13 bases between. Per germline, CDR1 DFQATT and CDR2 SNEGSKA (reference sequence). The CDR3 consists of 15 residues.

This clone has ten or more counts. The read ends 3 residues early relative to the CDR3; the germline J gene fills the gap. The V gene is TRBV7-9, the J gene TRBJ2-7, with TRBD1 as a possible D gene (6 bases). With 4 bases removed from V and 2 bases from J, the gap between germline ends came to 15 bases. Germline V gene lookup returns CDR1 SEHNR and CDR2 FQNEAQ (reference sequence). CDR3 length: 15 amino acids. CDR3 sequence: CASSSSWDNPYEQYF. The DNA read from the CDR3 is TGTGCCAGCAGCTCCAGTTGGGACAACCCCTACGAG.

This clone was detected ten times or more. The CDR3 extends 3 residues past the end of the read, so its final part is completed from the germline J gene. The V call is TRBV12-3 or TRBV12-4, the J call TRBJ2-2; 7 bases are a match to TRBD1. The trim removed 3 bases at V and 5 bases at J, leaving 6 bases unmatched. CDR3 size: 15 residues. The CDR3 is CASSLAGGKTGELFF. Partial CDR3 DNA: TGTGCCAGCAGTTTGGCAGGGGGAAAGACCGGGGAG.

This clone has just a few counts. The read ends 3 residues before the CDR3 terminus; that terminus is restored from the germline J gene. The chain carries TRBV7-9 and TRBJ2-1, with D uncertain. There are 11 residues in the CDR3. Germline V lookup: CDR1 SEHNR, CDR2 FQNEAQ (reference sequence). V lost 1 base and J 9 bases, leaving 4 bases between the germline ends. The CDR3 loop is CASSLVGEQFF. CDR3 bases read: TGTGCCAGCAGCTTAGTCGGTGAG. Based on the CDR3 plus reference TRBV7-9 and TRBJ2-1, the full variable domain is DTGVSQNPRHKITKRGQNVTFRCDPISEHNRLYWYRQTLGQGPEFLTYFQNEAQLEKSRLLSDRFSAERPKGSFSTLEIQRTEQGDSAMYLCASSLVGEQFFGPGTRLTVL.

This clone came up many times. The CDR3 end is not reached by the read, which stops 3 residues before it; the germline J gene fills it in. The chain couples TRBV20-1 to TRBJ2-7; 8 nucleotides agree with TRBD1. Germline V gives CDR1 DFQATT, CDR2 SNEGSKA (reference sequence). The ends lost 3 bases at V and 3 bases at J; junction bases unmatched: 1. The CDR3 is 12 amino acids. The CDR3 here is CSARGQDYEQYF. Partial CDR3 DNA: TGCAGTGCTAGGGGACAGGACTACGAG.

This clone was recorded at least ten times. The CDR3 is cut off 3 residues early in the read; its end comes from the germline J gene. J is TRBJ1-5 and V is TRBV5-5; D is undetermined. V lost 4 bases and J 5 bases, leaving 10 bases between the germline ends. Germline V gene data show CDR1 as SGHKS and CDR2 as YYEKEE (reference sequence). The CDR3 sequence is 13 residues long. Incomplete CDR3 DNA: TGTGCCAGCAGCATCAACCGGGATCAGCCC. This translates into CASSINRDQP. The full CDR3 protein is CASSINRDQPQHF.

This clone was observed many times. The sequence runs out 3 residues before the end of the CDR3; the remainder is reconstructed from the germline J gene. The V and J genes are TRBV20-1 and TRBJ2-2; no firm D call. V lost 3 bases, J lost 3 bases, and 11 bases lay in between. This CDR3 region has 14 residues. Germline V gene lookup returns CDR1 DFQATT and CDR2 SNEGSKA (reference sequence). The CDR3 reads CSARGLTDTGELFF. The covered CDR3 bases are TGCAGTGCTAGGGGCCTTACCGACACCGGGGAG.

Ten or more counts support this clone. The observed sequence ends 3 residues before the CDR3 terminus, with the missing tail filled in from the germline J gene. The rearrangement links TRBV7-8 to TRBJ1-4; D may be TRBD1 (5 bases). Between the trimmed V and J ends, which lost 5 bases and 7 bases, there was a span of 26 bases. Germline V gene lookup returns CDR1 SGHVS and CDR2 FQNEAQ. The CDR3 is 18 amino acids. The CDR3 protein is CASSTYGARGNRREKLFF. The DNA read from the CDR3 is TGTGCCAGCAGCACTTATGGCGCTCGGGGGAATCGTCGTGAAAAA.

This clone was recorded many times. The read ends 3 residues before the CDR3 terminus; that terminus is restored from the germline J gene. The rearrangement links TRBV6-2 or TRBV6-3 to TRBJ2-6; 7 positions match TRBD1. The CDR3 length is 13 residues. V shed 9 bases and J 4 bases; nucleotides not matched to a gene: 3. Germline CDR1 MNHEY, CDR2 SVGEGT. The CDR3 spells CASKGAGANVLTF. CDR3 DNA (partial): TGTGCCAGTAAGGGGGCCGGGGCCAACGTC.

This clone occurred many times. Read sequence stops 3 residues before the CDR3 end, and the germline J gene provides the missing end. The chain recombines TRBV9 with TRBJ2-1; D call uncertain. With 2 bases removed from V and 0 bases from J, the gap between germline ends came to 3 bases. CDR1 is SGDLS and CDR2 is YYNGEE in the germline V gene. The length of the CDR3 is 13 residues. The sequenced CDR3 bases are TGTGCCAGCAGCGTCCGCTCCTACAATGAG. This codes for CASSVRSYNE. The complete CDR3 reads CASSVRSYNEQFF.

This clone has at least ten counts. The CDR3 extends 3 residues past the end of the read, so its final part is completed from the germline J gene. The V call is TRBV5-1, the J call TRBJ1-1; D perhaps matches TRBD1 (5 bases). V was clipped by 7 bases and J by 5 bases, with 15 bases between them. Germline V gene lookup returns CDR1 SGHRS and CDR2 YFSETQ. The CDR3 consists of 13 residues. The CDR3 spells CASRLGKGTEAFF. The CDR3 bases that were read are TGCGCCAGCCGTCTCGGGAAGGGGACTGAA. The entire variable domain, with the rest obtained from reference TRBV5-1 and TRBJ1-1, is as follows: KAGVTQTPRYLIKTRGQQVTLSCSPISGHRSVSWYQQTPGQGLQFLFEYFSETQRNKGNFPGRFSGRQFSNSRSEMNVSTLELGDSALYLCASRLGKGTEAFFGQGTRLTVV.

This clone has at least ten counts. The read ends 3 residues before the CDR3 terminus; that terminus is restored from the germline J gene. The chain uses TRBV7-2 and TRBJ2-5; 8 nucleotides align to TRBD2. Germline-derived CDR1 and CDR2 are SGHTA and FQGNSA. V shed 3 bases, J shed 4 bases, and the junction held 7 bases outside the gene matches. The CDR3 length is 15 residues. The CDR3 reads CASSFTGGALETQYF. Incomplete CDR3 DNA: TGTGCCAGCAGCTTCACGGGGGGGGCCTTAGAGACC.

About this clone: Coverage ceases 3 residues before the CDR3 finishes, and the germline J gene fills in the end. The rearrangement links TRBV5-1 to TRBJ2-1, with D possibly matching TRBD1 (5 bases). This CDR3 has 12 residues. V lost 7 bases and J 6 bases, leaving 11 bases between the germline ends. In germline, CDR1 is SGHRS, CDR2 YFSETQ. Partial CDR3 DNA: TGCGCCAGCTTCATGGGGCGCAATGAG. It encodes CASFMGRNE. From start to end, the CDR3 is CASFMGRNEQFF.

Ten or more counts support this clone. Other DNA sequences in the same sample also yield this CDR3. CDR3: CASSLSGGEDTQYF. CDR3 DNA, as far as it was read: TGCGCCAGCAGCTTGAGTGGAGGGGAAGATACG. This sequence joins TRBV5-1 and TRBJ2-3, with TRBD2 as a possible D gene (6 bases). The sequenced fragment ends 3 residues before the CDR3 boundary, so the rest is inferred from the germline J gene. Deletions cut 1 base from V and 5 bases from J, with 11 bases between. Germline values: CDR1 SGHRS, CDR2 YFSETQ. The CDR3 length is 14 residues. Combining the CDR3 with reference TRBV5-1 and TRBJ2-3 gives the whole variable domain KAGVTQTPRYLIKTRGQQVTLSCSPISGHRSVSWYQQTPGQGLQFLFEYFSETQRNKGNFPGRFSGRQFSNSRSEMNVSTLELGDSALYLCASSLSGGEDTQYFGPGTRLTVL.